Shown below are 10 T cell receptor beta chains from a single sample sequenced in a study of cytomegalovirus exposure and HLA in healthy donors. Both 60 Vbeta primers and 13 Jbeta primers went into the PCR. Libraries were prepared by immunoSEQ multiplex PCR; TCRdb keeps only in-frame clonotypes and omits some of them. In total, the table holds under 70,000 clones. Material: PBMCs. The source of these receptors is a woman aged 18-29 years in good health and CMV-seronegative.

This chain uses TRBV7-2 with TRBJ1-1; 10 nucleotides match TRBD1. The CDR3 is 15 residues long. V was clipped by 3 bases and J by 3 bases; unmatched bases: 4. Looked up from germline, CDR1 is SGHTA and CDR2 is FQGNSA. The CDR3 region is CASSFFGTGDTEAFF. The CDR3 DNA is TGTGCCAGCAGCTTCTTCGGGACAGGGGACACTGAAGCTTTCTTT.

V usage is TRBV11-3 and J usage is TRBJ1-2, with D perhaps TRBD1 (6 bases). This CDR3 has 16 amino acids. The V gene lost 0 bases and the J gene lost 2 bases, with 13 bases spanning the gap. Germline CDR1 and CDR2: SGHNT and YENEEA. The CDR3, as DNA: TGTGCCAGCAGCTTAGATCCGTATACAGGGAACTATGGCTACACCTTC. It yields the protein CASSLDPYTGNYGYTF.

V and J are TRBV6-1 and TRBJ2-7; TRBD1 might be the D (6 bases). CDR1 is MNHNS, CDR2 SASEGT, per germline. This CDR3 has 14 residues. Trimming cost V 6 bases and J 6 bases, with 18 bases left between them. CDR3 in amino acids: CASREKGDVSEQYF. The CDR3 coding sequence is TGTGCCAGCAGGGAGAAGGGGGACGTCAGCGAGCAGTACTTC.

V and J are TRBV19 and TRBJ2-7, with TRBD2 matching over 11 bases. V was clipped by 4 bases and J by 3 bases; unmatched bases: 5. The CDR3 extends over 15 amino acids. CDR1 and CDR2 from the germline V gene are LNHDA and SQIVND (reference sequence). The chain's CDR3 is CASSTLAGGRYEQYF. The CDR3, as DNA: TGTGCCAGTAGTACCTTAGCGGGAGGGCGCTACGAGCAGTACTTC.

The chain couples TRBV28 to TRBJ2-1; 7 bases line up with TRBD1. V lost 6 bases to trimming and J lost 3 bases; unmatched junction nucleotides: 8. The CDR3 totals 15 residues. Germline values: CDR1 MDHEN, CDR2 SYDVKM. As DNA, the CDR3 is TGTGCCAGCAGGGGTCGGACAGGCCACTACAATGAGCAGTTCTTC. It yields the protein CASRGRTGHYNEQFF.

This sequence joins TRBV11-2 and TRBJ1-4; D possibly corresponds to TRBD1 (6 bases). The germline V and J ends were trimmed by 5 bases and 0 bases, with 22 bases remaining between them. Germline V CDR1 and CDR2: SGHAT, FQNNGV. The CDR3 extends over 19 amino acids. The CDR3 sequence is CASSTRVGQNLPTNEKLFF. CDR3 DNA: TGTGCCAGCAGCACGAGGGTCGGACAGAATCTTCCAACTAATGAAAAACTGTTTTTT.

The chain combines TRBV6-1 with TRBJ1-1, with TRBD1 identical over 8 bases. Trimming removed 0 bases from V and 7 bases from J; junction bases left unmatched: 4. The germline CDR1 and CDR2 sequences are MNHNS and SASEGT. The CDR3 has 14 residues. The CDR3 nucleotides read TGTGCCAGCAGTGAAGCTTCAGGGGGCTATGAAGCTTTCTTT. This gives the protein CASSEASGGYEAFF.

The chain employs TRBV5-4 and TRBJ2-7, with D perhaps TRBD1 (6 bases). Looked up from germline, CDR1 is SGHNT and CDR2 is YYREEE (reference sequence). The CDR3 spans 13 residues. The germline V and J ends were trimmed by 9 bases and 0 bases, with 13 bases remaining between them. DNA for the CDR3: TGTGCCACAGGGGCCGCTAGCTCCTACGAGCAGTACTTC. It encodes CATGAASSYEQYF.

The V call is TRBV5-1, the J call TRBJ2-6, with 7 bases that match TRBD2. The V gene end was trimmed by 0 bases and the J gene end by 2 bases; junction bases not matched to a gene: 5. The CDR3 consists of 17 residues. Germline loops: CDR1 SGHRS, CDR2 YFSETQ. The CDR3 bases are TGCGCCAGCAGCTTGGTGTTTGGGGGGGCTGGGGCCAACGTCCTGACTTTC. Translation gives CASSLVFGGAGANVLTF.

This chain connects TRBV5-1 to TRBJ2-7; TRBD1 aligns across 8 bases. Germline assignment: CDR1 SGHRS and CDR2 YFSETQ. The CDR3 consists of 14 residues. The ends lost 0 bases at V and 6 bases at J; junction bases unmatched: 5. CDR3 sequence reads: CASSLDSDRAEQYF. Here the CDR3 DNA reads TGCGCCAGCAGCTTGGATTCGGACAGGGCCGAGCAGTACTTC.